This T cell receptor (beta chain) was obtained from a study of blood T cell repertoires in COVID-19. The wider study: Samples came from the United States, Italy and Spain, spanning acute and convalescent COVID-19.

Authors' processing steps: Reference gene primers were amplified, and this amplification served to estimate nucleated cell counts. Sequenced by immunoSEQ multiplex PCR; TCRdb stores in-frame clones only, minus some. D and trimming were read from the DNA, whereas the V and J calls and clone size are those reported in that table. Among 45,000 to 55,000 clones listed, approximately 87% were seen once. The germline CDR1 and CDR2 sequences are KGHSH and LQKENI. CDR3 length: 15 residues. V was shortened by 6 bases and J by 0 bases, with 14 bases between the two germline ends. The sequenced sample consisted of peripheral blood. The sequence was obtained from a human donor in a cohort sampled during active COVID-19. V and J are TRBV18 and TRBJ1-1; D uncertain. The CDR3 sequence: CASSVGRSLNTEAFF. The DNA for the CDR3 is TGTGCCAGCTCCGTCGGGAGGAGTTTGAACACTGAAGCTTTCTTT.